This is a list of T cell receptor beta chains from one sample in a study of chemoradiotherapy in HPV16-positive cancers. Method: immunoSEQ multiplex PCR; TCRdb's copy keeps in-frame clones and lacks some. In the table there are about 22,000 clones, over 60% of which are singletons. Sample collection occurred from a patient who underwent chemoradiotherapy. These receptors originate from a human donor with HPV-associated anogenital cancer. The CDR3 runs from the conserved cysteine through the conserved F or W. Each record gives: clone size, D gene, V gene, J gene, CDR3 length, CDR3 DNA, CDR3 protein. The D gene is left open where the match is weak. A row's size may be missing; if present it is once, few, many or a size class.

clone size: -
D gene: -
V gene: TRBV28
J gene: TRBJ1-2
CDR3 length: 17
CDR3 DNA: TGTGCCAGCAGGATATCCCACCCCCCTGGACAGATTAATGGCTACACCTTC
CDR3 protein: CASRISHPPGQINGYTF

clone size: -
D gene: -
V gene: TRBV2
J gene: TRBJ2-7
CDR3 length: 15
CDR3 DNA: TGTGCCAGCAGTCTCCGGGACAACCTAAACTACGAGCAGTACTTC
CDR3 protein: CASSLRDNLNYEQYF

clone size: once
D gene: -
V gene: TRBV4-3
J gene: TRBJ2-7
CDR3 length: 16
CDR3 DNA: TGCGCCAGCAGCAAAAAGGCGGGACAAGGCTCCTACGAGCAGTACTTC
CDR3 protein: CASSKKAGQGSYEQYF

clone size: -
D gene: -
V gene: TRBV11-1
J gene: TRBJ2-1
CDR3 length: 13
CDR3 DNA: TGTGCCAGCAGCCCGGGACTTGTCAATGAGCAGTTCTTC
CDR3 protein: CASSPGLVNEQFF

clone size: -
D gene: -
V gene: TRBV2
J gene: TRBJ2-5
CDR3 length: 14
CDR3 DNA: TGTGCCAGCAGTGACGGGAGTGGGTCAGAGACCCAGTACTTC
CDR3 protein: CASSDGSGSETQYF

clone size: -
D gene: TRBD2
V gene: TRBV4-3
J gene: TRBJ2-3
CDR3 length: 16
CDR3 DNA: TGCGCCAGCAGCCAAGACGGTAGCGGGAGCGCAGATACGCAGTATTTT
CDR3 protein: CASSQDGSGSADTQYF

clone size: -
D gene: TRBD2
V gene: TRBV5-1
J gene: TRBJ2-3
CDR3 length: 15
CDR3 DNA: TGCGCCAGCAGGCGTTGGGGGGGAAGTACAGATACGCAGTATTTT
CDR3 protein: CASRRWGGSTDTQYF

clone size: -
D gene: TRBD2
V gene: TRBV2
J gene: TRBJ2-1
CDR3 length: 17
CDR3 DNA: TGTGCCAGCAGTCGGGGGACTAGCGGGGGGGCCGCCAATGAGCAGTTCTTC
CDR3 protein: CASSRGTSGGAANEQFF

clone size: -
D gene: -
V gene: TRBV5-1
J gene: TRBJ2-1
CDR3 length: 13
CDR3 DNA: TGCGCCAGCAGCGAAACGACAGCCTGGGAGCAGTTCTTC
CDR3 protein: CASSETTAWEQFF

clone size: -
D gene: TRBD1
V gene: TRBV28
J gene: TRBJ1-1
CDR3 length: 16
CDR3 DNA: TGTGCCAGCAGCCCTCTCGGACAGGGAGCTAACACTGAAGCTTTCTTT
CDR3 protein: CASSPLGQGANTEAFF

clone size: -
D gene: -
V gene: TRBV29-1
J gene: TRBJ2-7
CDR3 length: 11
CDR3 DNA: TGCAGCGGAGGGGCGTCAACCGAGCAGTACTTC
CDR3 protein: CSGGASTEQYF

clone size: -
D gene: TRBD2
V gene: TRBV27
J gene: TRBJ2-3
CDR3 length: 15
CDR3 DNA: TGTGCCAGCAGTTGGACTAGCGGGAGCCTAGATACGCAGTATTTT
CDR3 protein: CASSWTSGSLDTQYF

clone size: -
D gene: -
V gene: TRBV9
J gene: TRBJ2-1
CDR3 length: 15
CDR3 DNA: TGTGCCAGCAGCGTCGAAATAGAGAGCATCAATGAGCAGTTCTTC
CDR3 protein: CASSVEIESINEQFF

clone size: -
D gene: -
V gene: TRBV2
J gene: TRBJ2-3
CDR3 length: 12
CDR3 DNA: TGTGCCAGCAGATTTAGCACAGATACGCAGTATTTT
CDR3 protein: CASRFSTDTQYF

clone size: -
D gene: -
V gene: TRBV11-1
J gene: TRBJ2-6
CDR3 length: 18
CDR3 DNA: TGTGCCAGCAGCCCAGGTTACGGAATTCTCTCTGGGGCCAACGTCCTGACTTTC
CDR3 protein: CASSPGYGILSGANVLTF

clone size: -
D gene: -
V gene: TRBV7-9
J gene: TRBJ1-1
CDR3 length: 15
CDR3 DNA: TGTGCCAGCAGCTTCGGCAGTCTTATGAACACTGAAGCTTTCTTT
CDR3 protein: CASSFGSLMNTEAFF

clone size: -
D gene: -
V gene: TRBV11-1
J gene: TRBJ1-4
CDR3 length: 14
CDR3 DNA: TGTGCCAGCAGCCGAGGGACGACTAATGAAAAACTGTTTTTT
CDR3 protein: CASSRGTTNEKLFF